This entry is about one TCR beta chain. The antigen is unknown. Germline values: CDR1 SQVTM, CDR2 ANQGSEA. This CDR3 spans 14 amino acids. Trimming removed 0 bases at V and 5 bases at J, with 13 bases between. The source of the sample is a study of response to subunit inactivated influenza vaccine. Findings of the study overall: That few new T cells are recruited by each seasonal influenza vaccination was the authors' suggestion.

TCRdb re-derived calls from the RT-PCR reads in MiXCR, one entry per CDR3 protein. The table lists around 520,000 distinct CDR3 sequences, roughly 12% of them singletons. The input for sequencing was PBMCs from blood, taken on the day of vaccination. The sequence was obtained from a man between 50 and 59 years old who received an inactivated influenza vaccine. The V gene is TRBV29-1, the J gene TRBJ2-5; D unclear. The CDR3, as DNA: TGCAGCGTTGAAGATTTAAGTGTCGGGGAGACCCAGTACTTC. Amino acids: CSVEDLSVGETQYF.